The 22 T cell receptor beta chains in this list originate from one sample, sequenced in a study of vaccination and CD4 T cells after COVID-19. Oncomine TCR Beta short-read sequencing was applied to DNA from cultured CD4+ T cells. TCRdb re-called the PCR reads with MiXCR, one entry per CDR3 protein. This sample yields roughly 13,000 distinct CDR3 sequences, of which roughly 27% are seen a single time; around 17% belongs to the top ten. Their specific antigens are unknown. This sample's treatment: approximately 9-day PBMC culture with coronavirus spike peptide pools or control peptides (ViraFEST assay). The sample here was CD4+ T cells from blood, cultured in vitro, taken before SARS-CoV-2 vaccination. The receptors originated from a human donor who received a COVID-19 vaccine.

This clonotype was counted only a few times. J is TRBJ1-5 and V is TRBV12-3 or TRBV12-4; possibly TRBD1 for D (6 bases). Trimming removed 3 bases from V and 2 bases from J, with 11 bases in between. This CDR3 comprises 15 residues. CDR3 loop: CASSLRGFGNQPQHF. CDR3 nucleotides: TGTGCCAGCAGTTTGAGGGGGTTCGGCAATCAGCCCCAGCATTTT.

This clonotype showed up just a few times. V and J are TRBV20-1 and TRBJ1-3; tentative D call: TRBD1 (5 bases). Germline CDR1 DFQATT, CDR2 SNEGSKA (reference sequence). CDR3 length: 15 residues. V was clipped by 5 bases and J by 2 bases, with 16 bases between them. CDR3 DNA: TGCAGTGCTCCCGACCCTGGAGGGGCTGGAAACACCATATATTTT. This gives the protein CSAPDPGGAGNTIYF.

The CDR3 DNA follows: TGTGCCAGCTCACCAAACGACAATTCCTACGAGCAGTACTTC. Protein sequence: CASSPNDNSYEQYF. The V gene is TRBV18, the J gene TRBJ2-7; D gene ambiguous. This CDR3 region has 14 residues. Germline CDR1 reads KGHSH; CDR2 reads LQKENI. The V end lost 2 bases, the J end lost 1 base, and 9 bases lay between the germline ends.

The chain links TRBV30 to TRBJ2-5; D is uncertain. The germline CDR1 and CDR2 sequences are GTSNPN and SVGIG (reference sequence). CDR3 length: 12 amino acids. Trimming shortened V by 4 bases and J by 0 bases, and 6 bases separated the two germline ends. The CDR3 loop is CAWNRYQETQYF. CDR3 in DNA: TGTGCCTGGAACCGGTACCAAGAGACCCAGTACTTC. Variable domain in full (rest from reference TRBV30 and TRBJ2-5): SQTIHQWPATLVQPVGSPLSLECTVEGTSNPNLYWYRQAAGRGLQLLFYSVGIGQISSEVPQNLSASRPQDRQFILSSKKLLLSDSGFYLCAWNRYQETQYFGPGTRLLVL.

This clonotype was observed a few times. V and J are TRBV7-8 and TRBJ2-5, with 13 bases that match TRBD2. V dropped 5 bases and J dropped 5; count of bases not matched to a gene: 11. The germline V gene encodes CDR1 SGHVS and CDR2 FQNEAQ. The CDR3 has 17 residues. This CDR3 is CASSARLAGGHGETQYF. CDR3 nucleotides: TGTGCCAGCAGCGCCCGACTAGCGGGGGGCCATGGGGAGACCCAGTACTTC. The variable domain in full, completed from reference TRBV7-8 and TRBJ2-5, reads GAGVSQSPRYKVAKRGQDVALRCDPISGHVSLFWYQQALGQGPEFLTYFQNEAQLDKSGLPSDRFFAERPEGSVSTLKIQRTQQEDSAVYLCASSARLAGGHGETQYFGPGTRLLVL.

The CDR3 here is CATSRDTQETQYF. In DNA form, the CDR3 reads TGTGCCACCAGCCGGGACACCCAAGAGACCCAGTACTTC. The V gene is TRBV24-1, the J gene TRBJ2-5; a weak D match, TRBD1 (6 bases). The germline V gene encodes CDR1 KGHDR and CDR2 SFDVKD. V was pared by 7 bases and J by 1 base, with 9 bases between. The CDR3 consists of 13 residues.

This clonotype was observed a few times. The CDR3 spells CATSVGESYNEQFF. Written as DNA, the CDR3 is TGTGCCACCAGTGTTGGGGAATCCTACAATGAGCAGTTCTTC. The V call is TRBV24-1, the J call TRBJ2-1; D call uncertain. The germline V gene has CDR1 KGHDR and CDR2 SFDVKD. The CDR3 loop spans 14 amino acids. V dropped 5 bases and J dropped 1 base, with 8 bases sitting between them.

This clonotype was seen more than once but under ten times. The gene calls are TRBV12-3 or TRBV12-4 and TRBJ1-2, with D perhaps TRBD1 (5 bases). The CDR3 runs to 15 residues. V was cut by 2 bases and J by 8 bases, with 18 bases left in between. As DNA, the CDR3 is TGTGCCAGCAGTTTACCGGGACGGACTGTCGCAGGCTACACCTTC. It is translated as CASSLPGRTVAGYTF.

This clonotype occurred a few times. The rearrangement joins TRBV20-1 to TRBJ1-1; perhaps TRBD1 as D (5 bases). Per the germline V gene, CDR1 is DFQATT and CDR2 is SNEGSKA (reference sequence). Deletions cut 6 bases from V and 3 bases from J, with 11 bases between. The CDR3 length is 12 residues. CDR3 residues: CSATDKYTEAFF. CDR3 sequence (DNA): TGCAGTGCAACGGACAAGTACACTGAAGCTTTCTTT.

V is TRBV6-5 and J is TRBJ2-7, with TRBD1 matching over 8 bases. Germline CDR1 is MNHEY and CDR2 is SVGAGI. J gave up 6 bases and V 4 bases, and 8 bases lay outside the gene matches. This CDR3 region has 14 residues. This CDR3 reads CASSSIGTGGEQYF. CDR3 sequence (DNA): TGTGCCAGCAGTTCAATCGGGACAGGCGGCGAGCAGTACTTC.

The genes are TRBV11-1 and TRBJ2-5; TRBD2 might be the D (5 bases). Germline loops: CDR1 SGHAT, CDR2 FQDESV (reference sequence). Trimming shortened V by 1 base and J by 3 bases, and 9 bases separated the two germline ends. The CDR3 extends over 14 amino acids. CDR3 region: CASSLEAREETQYF. Written as DNA, the CDR3 is TGTGCCAGCAGCTTAGAGGCGAGGGAAGAGACCCAGTACTTC.

This clonotype has just a few counts. J is TRBJ1-2 and V is TRBV7-9; D may be TRBD1 (5 bases). CDR1 is SEHNR and CDR2 is FQNEAQ in the germline V gene (reference sequence). This CDR3 has 13 residues. Deletions cut 1 base from V and 8 bases from J, with 11 bases between. This CDR3 is CASSLGIGTGYTF. As DNA, the CDR3 is TGTGCCAGCAGCTTAGGCATAGGGACGGGCTACACCTTC.

This chain connects TRBV24-1 to TRBJ2-5, with 8 nucleotides matching TRBD1. The CDR3 is 16 amino acids. Germline CDR1 reads KGHDR; CDR2 reads SFDVKD. V lost 4 bases, J lost 4 bases, and 10 bases stayed unmatched. CDR3 bases: TGTGCCACCAGTGACTCCGGACAGGGTGGTCGAGAGACCCAGTACTTC. Its translation: CATSDSGQGGRETQYF.

This clonotype was recorded a few times. The chain has TRBV21-1 and TRBJ1-5. TRBV21-1 constitutes a pseudogene. There are 14 residues in the CDR3. The CDR3 DNA follows: TGTGCCAGCAGCAGGAGGGGTTCCAACCAGCCCCAGCATTTT. This encodes CASSRRGSNQPQHF.

This rearrangement joins TRBV4-2 to TRBJ2-3, with D possibly TRBD2 on 6 matching bases. Germline V lookup: CDR1 LGHNA, CDR2 YNFKEQ. V shed 3 bases and J shed 6 bases, with 16 bases lying between them. This CDR3 has 15 amino acids. The CDR3 DNA reads as TGTGCCAGCAGCCAGGGGGGTGAGGGGACCGATACGCAGTATTTT. Translation: CASSQGGEGTDTQYF.

CDR3 loop: CASRTTGNTGELFF. As DNA, the CDR3 is TGCGCCAGCAGAACGACGGGGAACACCGGGGAGCTGTTTTTT. The chain employs TRBV10-2 and TRBJ2-2; D is unclear. Trimming pared 6 bases from V and 1 base from J, leaving 9 bases between. CDR1 and CDR2 from the germline V gene are WSHSY and SAAADI. The CDR3 runs 14 residues.

This chain uses TRBV7-2 with TRBJ1-5; 8 bases agree with TRBD1. The CDR3 runs to 14 residues. In germline, CDR1 is SGHTA, CDR2 FQGNSA. V shed 5 bases and J 7 bases; nucleotides not matched to a gene: 7. The CDR3 is CASSLDRGSQPQHF. CDR3 nucleotide sequence: TGTGCCAGCAGCCTCGACAGGGGTAGCCAGCCCCAGCATTTT.

V and J are TRBV6-1 and TRBJ1-3, with D tentatively TRBD1 (5 bases). V gave up 6 bases and J gave up 1 base, with 13 bases separating them. The CDR3 length is 15 residues. Germline assignment: CDR1 MNHNS and CDR2 SASEGT. The CDR3 loop is CASRGSRASGNTIYF. The CDR3 bases are TGTGCCAGCAGGGGGTCCAGGGCGTCTGGAAACACCATATATTTT.

This clonotype was observed a few times. This chain uses TRBV20-1 with TRBJ1-2; 8 bases are shared with TRBD1. CDR3 length: 12 amino acids. The germline V gene encodes CDR1 DFQATT and CDR2 SNEGSKA (reference sequence). After removal of 4 bases from V and 4 bases from J, the junction contained 2 bases not matched to a gene. The CDR3 nucleotides read TGCAGTGCTACTGGACAGGGCTATGGCTACACCTTC. Amino acid sequence: CSATGQGYGYTF.

The chain employs TRBV5-1 and TRBJ2-5; tentatively, D is TRBD2 (6 bases). The CDR3 spans 16 residues. The V gene's germline CDR1 is SGHRS and CDR2 YFSETQ. Between the trimmed V and J ends, which lost 2 bases and 2 bases, there was a span of 16 bases. The CDR3 spells CASSFVGVAGQETQYF. The CDR3 nucleotides read TGCGCCAGCAGCTTTGTCGGGGTCGCGGGGCAAGAGACCCAGTACTTC.

This chain joins TRBV5-1 and TRBJ2-7, with TRBD1 matching 8 bases. The CDR3 runs to 15 residues. V lost 4 bases and J lost 6; bases outside the gene matches: 12. Germline lookup yields CDR1 SGHRS and CDR2 YFSETQ. CDR3 in amino acids: CASSQWTGTFSEQYF. DNA of the CDR3: TGCGCCAGCAGCCAGTGGACAGGGACTTTTAGCGAGCAGTACTTC.

This clonotype turned up a few times. The chain links TRBV12-3 or TRBV12-4 to TRBJ1-1, with unresolved D. This CDR3 comprises 15 residues. V lost 7 bases and J 1 base, leaving 16 bases between the germline ends. The CDR3 reads CASTPEKGRNTEAFF. The CDR3 region has the DNA TGTGCCAGCACTCCCGAGAAGGGAAGGAACACTGAAGCTTTCTTT.